The rows below give T cell receptor beta chains drawn from one sample of a study of cytomegalovirus exposure and HLA in healthy donors. Repertoires were generated with immunoSEQ multiplex PCR, while TCRdb's copy carries only in-frame clones and drops some. The table shows around 56,000 clones, with roughly 93% occurring only once. Source material: PBMCs. Receptor source: a woman under 30 in good health and CMV-seropositive. Both conserved end residues are part of each CDR3. D genes are given only for firm matches. The listing skips clone size in some rows; elsewhere it reads once, few, many or a size class.

V,size,J,D,DNA,CDR3
TRBV7-9,NA,TRBJ2-7,NA,TGTGCCAGCAGCTCGGGACTCCTCCAGGAGCAGTACTTC,CASSSGLLQEQYF
TRBV7-8,NA,TRBJ2-7,TRBD2,TGTGCCAGCAGCTTCAAGGGTAGCGGGGGGGCTTTCACCTACGAGCAGTACTTC,CASSFKGSGGAFTYEQYF
TRBV15,NA,TRBJ2-2,NA,TGTGCCACCAGCAGAGATCCAAGAAGATCAGGGGGGCTCACCGGGGAGCTGTTTTTT,CATSRDPRRSGGLTGELFF
TRBV11-1,once,TRBJ2-3,NA,TGTGCCAGCAGGCAACGGGGTCTTGTCACAGATACGCAGTATTTT,CASRQRGLVTDTQYF
TRBV4-2,NA,TRBJ2-1,NA,TGTGCCAGCAGCCCGTCCGAGGTCCTCAGCTCCTACAATGAGCAGTTCTTC,CASSPSEVLSSYNEQFF
TRBV27,NA,TRBJ2-1,TRBD1,TGTGCCAGCAGTCCGGGACAGGGAGTCTACAATGAGCAGTTCTTC,CASSPGQGVYNEQFF
TRBV6-5,NA,TRBJ1-2,NA,TGTGCCAGCAGTTCCGTGTGGAGGGTGGGGTCCACCTTC,CASSSVWRVGSTF
TRBV2,NA,TRBJ2-7,TRBD1,TGTGCCAGCAGCCTGGGACAGGGGGGGACTAAGGTAAACGAGCAGTACTTC,CASSLGQGGTKVNEQYF
TRBV15,NA,TRBJ1-6,TRBD1,TGTGCCACCAGCAAAATCGACAGGGACAATTCACCCCTCCACTTT,CATSKIDRDNSPLHF
TRBV9,NA,TRBJ2-7,TRBD1,TGTGCCAGCAGCGGACAGGGTGCCTACGAGCAGTACTTC,CASSGQGAYEQYF
TRBV18,NA,TRBJ1-6,TRBD1,TGTGCCAGCTCACCCGGGACAGGGCCTTCACCCCTCCACTTT,CASSPGTGPSPLHF
TRBV19,NA,TRBJ1-1,NA,TGTGCCAGTGGGTCCCGGACAGCTACTGAAGCTTTCTTT,CASGSRTATEAFF
TRBV27,NA,TRBJ2-3,TRBD2,TGTGCCAGCAGTTTAGTCGGGGGGGGTTCTACGCAGTATTTT,CASSLVGGGSTQYF
TRBV28,once,TRBJ2-2,TRBD2,TGTGCCAGCCAAATCACTAGCGGGGGACCCAACACCGGGGAGCTGTTTTTT,CASQITSGGPNTGELFF
TRBV5-8,NA,TRBJ1-1,NA,TGTGCCAGCAGCTTCTCCCCCGGGTCGGGAAACACTGAAGCTTTCTTT,CASSFSPGSGNTEAFF
TRBV7-2,NA,TRBJ1-2,TRBD1,TGTGCCAGCAGCCCCAGCCGGGACAGGGTGTACGGCTACACCTTC,CASSPSRDRVYGYTF
TRBV11-2,NA,TRBJ2-5,NA,TGTGCCAGCACAGGGTCTTGGGGTTTGGTAGAGACCCAGTACTTC,CASTGSWGLVETQYF
TRBV6-1,few,TRBJ1-5,NA,TGTGCCGGCGGACATCGCGGAACCCAGCATTTT,CAGGHRGTQHF
TRBV6-4,NA,TRBJ1-2,NA,TGTGCCAGCAGCCTAGCGGGGGGCTCGCCCGGCGGCTACACCTTC,CASSLAGGSPGGYTF
TRBV7-8,NA,TRBJ2-1,TRBD1,TGTGCCAGCAGCAGTGCGCCGGGACAGGGGGCGAGTGAGCAGTTCTTC,CASSSAPGQGASEQFF
TRBV4-3,NA,TRBJ2-7,NA,TGCGCCAGCAGCCAAGGGTTCCGGGGGACCTACGAGCAGTACTTC,CASSQGFRGTYEQYF
TRBV6-5,NA,TRBJ2-2,NA,TGTGCCAGCAGATCCGGGACTCGTTCGCCCGGGGAGCTGTTTTTT,CASRSGTRSPGELFF
TRBV7-9,NA,TRBJ1-2,TRBD1,TGTGCCAGCAGCTTGGACAGGGTGCATGGCTACACCTTC,CASSLDRVHGYTF
TRBV28,NA,TRBJ1-4,NA,TGTGCCAGCAGTCCCCTTCGAGGAGGGGAGGAAAAACTGTTTTTT,CASSPLRGGEEKLFF
TRBV23-1,NA,TRBJ1-1,TRBD1,TGCGCCAGCAGTTCGGGACAGGGAGACACTGAAGCTTTCTTT,CASSSGQGDTEAFF
TRBV6-6,NA,TRBJ2-7,NA,TGTGCCAGCAGCACCCACGCTACAGGGACCTACGAGCAGTACTTC,CASSTHATGTYEQYF
TRBV7-9,NA,TRBJ1-3,NA,TGTGCCAGCAGCTTAGTTTCCAGGTTCGTCTCTGGAAACACCATATATTTT,CASSLVSRFVSGNTIYF
TRBV7-3,NA,TRBJ1-6,NA,TGTGCCAGCAGCTTAATTCCAGGGGAAAATTCACCCCTCCACTTT,CASSLIPGENSPLHF
TRBV9,NA,TRBJ2-7,NA,TGTGCCAGCAGCTCCAACTCCTACGAGCAGTACTTC,CASSSNSYEQYF
TRBV27,NA,TRBJ2-7,NA,TGTGCCAGCAGCCCCCTCATGAGGAACTTGTACGAGCAGTACTTC,CASSPLMRNLYEQYF
TRBV9,NA,TRBJ1-3,TRBD1,TGTGCCAGCAGCGCTGGACAGGGCGTTTTGGGAAACACCATATATTTT,CASSAGQGVLGNTIYF
TRBV5-1,NA,TRBJ2-3,NA,TGCGCCAGCAGCCTAACAACGGGGGATACGCAGTATTTT,CASSLTTGDTQYF
TRBV27,NA,TRBJ2-7,NA,TGTGCCAGCACATATGGCCGGGGGAACGAGCAGTACTTC,CASTYGRGNEQYF
TRBV7-9,NA,TRBJ2-7,NA,TGTGCCAGCAGGGAGGATTGGGACGAGCAGTACTTC,CASREDWDEQYF
TRBV7-9,NA,TRBJ2-7,NA,TGTGCCAGCAGCCAAGCAGGGGACGAGCAGTACTTC,CASSQAGDEQYF
TRBV11-2,NA,TRBJ1-3,TRBD1,TGTGCCAGCAGCTCATTACAGGGGATAGGCTCTGGAAACACCATATATTTT,CASSSLQGIGSGNTIYF
TRBV11-3,NA,TRBJ2-6,NA,TGTGCCAGCAGCTTAGGGTCAGGAGGGTCTGGGGCCAACGTCCTGACTTTC,CASSLGSGGSGANVLTF
TRBV6-5,NA,TRBJ2-4,NA,TGTGCCAGCAGTTACGCCGGGTCGCCGGTAAGCATTCAGTACTTC,CASSYAGSPVSIQYF
TRBV5-1,NA,TRBJ2-2,NA,TGCGCCAGCAGCGGAGGGACTTTAAACACCGGGGAGCTGTTTTTT,CASSGGTLNTGELFF
TRBV6-5,NA,TRBJ2-1,NA,TGTCCACCGGAGGTATCCCACAATGAGCAGTTCTTC,CPPEVSHNEQFF
TRBV11-2,NA,TRBJ1-2,TRBD1,TGTGCCAGCAGCTCCCGGGACAGGATGACATATGGCTACACCTTC,CASSSRDRMTYGYTF
TRBV19,NA,TRBJ1-1,NA,TGTGCCAGTAGTATCGGGTCTACAAGGGGCACTGAAGCTTTCTTT,CASSIGSTRGTEAFF
TRBV18,NA,TRBJ2-1,NA,TGTGCCAGCTCACGCGGGACGGGTATCTACAATGAGCAGTTCTTC,CASSRGTGIYNEQFF
TRBV6-1,NA,TRBJ2-7,TRBD2,TGTGCCAGCAGTGAACTAGCGGGGGGGCCCAACGAGCAGTACTTC,CASSELAGGPNEQYF
TRBV5-1,NA,TRBJ1-1,TRBD1,TGCGCCAGCAGCGCCGGGACAGGGGGCGGCTTTGTCACTGAAGCTTTCTTT,CASSAGTGGGFVTEAFF
TRBV7-9,NA,TRBJ1-2,NA,TGTGCCAGCAGCTCCAGGAAGATTTATGATGGCTACACCTTC,CASSSRKIYDGYTF
TRBV6-5,NA,TRBJ1-1,NA,TGTGCCAGCAGTTACCGTCTAGGTATTGTCACTGAAGCTTTCTTT,CASSYRLGIVTEAFF
TRBV2,NA,TRBJ2-7,NA,TGTGCCAGCAGCCAAGATCGGGGGGACAACTCCTACGAGCAGTACTTC,CASSQDRGDNSYEQYF
TRBV29-1,NA,TRBJ1-3,NA,TGCAGCGTTGAACAGGCTTCTGGAAACACCATATATTTT,CSVEQASGNTIYF
TRBV6-5,NA,TRBJ2-7,TRBD1,TGTGCCAGCAGTTACTGGGACGGGACAGTTTCCTACGAGCAGTACTTC,CASSYWDGTVSYEQYF
TRBV6-5,NA,TRBJ2-5,TRBD2,TGTGCCAGCAGTTCTAGCGGCCAAGAGACCCAGTACTTC,CASSSSGQETQYF
TRBV5-6,NA,TRBJ1-6,NA,TGTGCCAGCAGCTTGATCGGAGGGAGTTCACCCCTCCACTTT,CASSLIGGSSPLHF
TRBV9,NA,TRBJ2-3,NA,TGTGCCAGCAGCGTATCCAGGGTATTCACAGATACGCAGTATTTT,CASSVSRVFTDTQYF